Following are 28 T cell receptor beta chains from one sample sequenced in a study of cytomegalovirus exposure and HLA in healthy donors. It was with 60 Vbeta and 13 Jbeta primers that the PCR ran. Data came from immunoSEQ multiplex PCR; TCRdb stores just in-frame clones and leaves some out. The sample lists over 150,000 clones, roughly three quarters occurring once. The sequencing sample was made of PBMCs. These TCRs come from a man younger than 40 in good health and CMV-seropositive.

The V call is TRBV5-1, the J call TRBJ2-7; D call uncertain. CDR3 length equals 13 residues. CDR1 SGHRS and CDR2 YFSETQ come from the germline V gene. V dropped 0 bases and J dropped 5 bases, with 9 bases sitting between them. CDR3 sequence (DNA): TGCGCCAGCAGCTTGGCCAAGCCCCACGAGCAGTACTTC. Residues: CASSLAKPHEQYF.

The chain joins TRBV7-6 to TRBJ2-1, with 13 bases fitting TRBD2. This CDR3 is built from 20 residues. Germline V gene data show CDR1 as SGHVS and CDR2 as FNYEAQ. Losses at the gene ends were 2 bases for V and 8 bases for J; bases not matched to a gene: 18. CDR3 sequence reads: CASSLRLAGGITYIGHEQFF. The CDR3 bases are TGTGCCAGCAGCTTACGACTAGCGGGAGGCATAACTTATATTGGTCATGAGCAGTTCTTC.

V is TRBV7-9 and J is TRBJ2-7; 8 bases match TRBD2. The CDR3 contains 16 residues. Germline CDR1 and CDR2: SEHNR and FQNEAQ (reference sequence). The V segment lost 5 bases and the J segment 3 bases; nucleotides outside the gene matches: 12. The DNA of the CDR3 is TGTGCCAGCAGCCCACCCTTCCGGGAGGGGGGCTACGAGCAGTACTTC. It yields the protein CASSPPFREGGYEQYF.

This rearrangement joins TRBV30 to TRBJ2-7; 9 bases agree with TRBD1. J gave up 5 bases and V 1 base, and 6 bases lay outside the gene matches. Germline V lookup: CDR1 GTSNPN, CDR2 SVGIG (reference sequence). There are 14 residues in the CDR3. CDR3: CAWSGDRVSHEQYF. The CDR3 DNA reads TGTGCCTGGAGTGGGGACAGGGTTTCCCACGAGCAGTACTTC.

The genes are TRBV15 and TRBJ2-3; D may be TRBD2 (6 bases). The germline V gene has CDR1 LNHNV and CDR2 YYDKDF (reference sequence). The V gene lost 1 base and the J gene lost 4 bases, with 9 bases spanning the gap. The CDR3 contains 14 residues. CDR3 DNA: TGTGCCACCAGCAGAGGAGGGGAGGCAGATACGCAGTATTTT. Protein sequence: CATSRGGEADTQYF.

The chain is built from TRBV5-5 and TRBJ2-7; D may be TRBD1 (8 bases). Trimming took 2 bases from V and 6 from J, leaving 21 bases between them. The CDR3 spans 16 residues. Germline lookup yields CDR1 SGHKS and CDR2 YYEKEE (reference sequence). In DNA, the CDR3 is TGTGCCAGCAGCTTTGACCGGGACAGGAGGACTAGCGAGCAGTACTTC. As protein: CASSFDRDRRTSEQYF.

J is TRBJ2-1 and V is TRBV4-2, with D unclear. The CDR3 spans 16 residues. V was shortened by 1 base and J by 0 bases, with 10 bases between the two germline ends. The germline V gene encodes CDR1 LGHNA and CDR2 YNFKEQ. The CDR3, as DNA: TGTGCCAGCAGCCAAGTGAGCCAAAGCTCCTACAATGAGCAGTTCTTC. Protein product: CASSQVSQSSYNEQFF.

This clone occurred once. The J gene is TRBJ1-2, the V gene TRBV11-2, with 8 bases matching TRBD1. This CDR3 spans 13 amino acids. The V segment lost 4 bases and the J segment 8 bases; nucleotides outside the gene matches: 6. The V gene's germline CDR1 is SGHAT and CDR2 FQNNGV. CDR3 sequence: CASSSGTGGGYTF. The CDR3, as DNA: TGTGCCAGCAGCTCAGGGACAGGCGGCGGCTACACCTTC.

This clone is a singleton in its sample. V usage is TRBV6-1 and J usage is TRBJ1-4, with D possibly matching TRBD1 (5 bases). The CDR3 loop spans 16 amino acids. CDR1 and CDR2 (germline): MNHNS, SASEGT. V dropped 2 bases and J dropped 8 bases, with 18 bases sitting between them. Here the CDR3 DNA reads TGTGCCAGCAGTGAATTGCCCATGGGGGGTGGAGAAAAACTGTTTTTT. Translated, it gives CASSELPMGGGEKLFF.

The gene calls are TRBV7-2 and TRBJ2-1, with TRBD2 matching over 11 bases. The V segment lost 3 bases and the J segment 9 bases; nucleotides outside the gene matches: 4. The CDR3 extends over 14 amino acids. Germline V lookup: CDR1 SGHTA, CDR2 FQGNSA. The CDR3 sequence: CASSFSLAGGEQFF. The CDR3 DNA reads as TGTGCCAGCAGCTTTTCGCTAGCGGGAGGTGAGCAGTTCTTC.

This chain connects TRBV28 to TRBJ2-3; 12 positions match TRBD1. With 5 bases clipped from V and 8 bases from J, the junction kept 5 bases outside the gene matches. The CDR3 totals 14 residues. The germline V gene has CDR1 MDHEN and CDR2 SYDVKM. The CDR3 here is CASSTRDRGLTQYF. In nucleotides, the CDR3 is TGTGCCAGCAGTACCCGGGACAGGGGGCTTACGCAGTATTTT.

The chain recombines TRBV6-6 with TRBJ2-7; D is uncertain. CDR1 and CDR2 (germline): MNHNY, SVGAGI (reference sequence). CDR3 length equals 11 residues. The germline V and J ends were trimmed by 5 bases and 6 bases, with 8 bases remaining between them. CDR3 bases: TGTGCCAGCAGTGAAACTGGCGAGCAGTACTTC. Translated: CASSETGEQYF.

This rearrangement joins TRBV7-2 to TRBJ2-7, with D possibly TRBD2 on 6 matching bases. Germline V CDR1 and CDR2: SGHTA, FQGNSA. V gave up 0 bases and J gave up 0 bases, with 9 bases separating them. The CDR3 is 15 amino acids. CDR3 DNA: TGTGCCAGCAGCTTAGCCGGTAGCGGCTCCTACGAGCAGTACTTC. It encodes CASSLAGSGSYEQYF.

The chain is built from TRBV5-4 and TRBJ2-1, with TRBD2 matching over 7 bases. The CDR3 is 15 amino acids. J gave up 7 bases and V 4 bases, and 11 bases lay outside the gene matches. Per the germline V gene, CDR1 is SGHNT and CDR2 is YYREEE (reference sequence). The CDR3 DNA follows: TGTGCCAGCAGCGGGGGGGTCGGGCGCGGGAATGAGCAGTTCTTC. Protein sequence: CASSGGVGRGNEQFF.

CDR3 bases: TGTGCCAGCAGCTTAATCCAGACAGGTGAAGCTTTCTTT. It encodes CASSLIQTGEAFF. V and J are TRBV7-9 and TRBJ1-1, with D perhaps matching TRBD1 (6 bases). The germline gives CDR1 SEHNR, CDR2 FQNEAQ (reference sequence). The germline V and J ends were trimmed by 2 bases and 7 bases, with 11 bases remaining between them. CDR3 length: 13 amino acids.

The V and J genes are TRBV19 and TRBJ2-7; D gene ambiguous. V shed 0 bases and J shed 6 bases, with 12 bases lying between them. CDR1 LNHDA and CDR2 SQIVND come from the germline V gene (reference sequence). The CDR3 contains 14 residues. In DNA form, the CDR3 reads TGTGCCAGTAGTATAGATCGTTTCCCGGGCGAGCAGTACTTC. Its protein product is CASSIDRFPGEQYF. Full variable domain (missing parts from reference TRBV19 and TRBJ2-7): DGGITQSPKYLFRKEGQNVTLSCEQNLNHDAMYWYRQDPGQGLRLIYYSQIVNDFQKGDIAEGYSVSREKKESFPLTVTSAQKNPTAFYLCASSIDRFPGEQYFGPGTRLTVT.

The chain carries TRBV27 and TRBJ2-6; D remains unclear. CDR1 is MNHEY and CDR2 is SMNVEV in the germline V gene (reference sequence). The CDR3 extends over 12 amino acids. The germline V and J ends were trimmed by 6 bases and 6 bases, with 6 bases remaining between them. CDR3 DNA: TGTGCCAGCAGAAATCTGGCCAACGTCCTGACTTTC. Its translation is CASRNLANVLTF.

This chain uses TRBV7-9 with TRBJ1-2; 11 positions agree with TRBD1. Germline V CDR1 and CDR2: SEHNR, FQNEAQ (reference sequence). This CDR3 is built from 15 residues. The trim removed 4 bases at V and 4 bases at J, leaving 5 bases unmatched. The CDR3 region is CASSSWTGGIYGYTF. CDR3 DNA: TGTGCCAGCAGCTCCTGGACAGGGGGCATCTATGGCTACACCTTC.

The chain recombines TRBV28 with TRBJ1-5; perhaps TRBD1 as D (6 bases). Between the trimmed V and J ends, which lost 6 bases and 0 bases, there was a span of 12 bases. CDR3 size: 15 residues. The germline CDR1 and CDR2 sequences are MDHEN and SYDVKM. CDR3 nucleotide sequence: TGTGCCAGCAGCCCTGGACAGTATAGCAATCAGCCCCAGCATTTT. This gives the protein CASSPGQYSNQPQHF.

The chain carries TRBV5-1 and TRBJ2-3; TRBD1 agrees at 7 bases. J lost 4 bases, V lost 3 bases, and 8 bases had no gene match. Germline V lookup: CDR1 SGHRS, CDR2 YFSETQ. The CDR3 loop spans 15 amino acids. CDR3 protein: CASSSTDRVADTQYF. CDR3 bases: TGCGCCAGCAGCTCGACCGACAGGGTGGCAGATACGCAGTATTTT.

V and J are TRBV6-6 and TRBJ2-5; TRBD1 aligns across 7 bases. CDR1 and CDR2 from the germline V gene are MNHNY and SVGAGI (reference sequence). The junction had 2 bases not matched to a gene; V was cut back by 2 bases and J by 5 bases. The CDR3 extends over 13 amino acids. CDR3 region: CASSYRGLETQYF. DNA of the CDR3: TGTGCCAGCAGTTACAGGGGGCTGGAGACCCAGTACTTC.

V and J are TRBV7-3 and TRBJ2-2; 9 nucleotides line up with TRBD1. The CDR3 consists of 15 residues. Germline CDR1 and CDR2: SGHTA and FQGTGA. With 4 bases clipped from V and 8 bases from J, the junction kept 8 bases outside the gene matches. The CDR3 here is CASSSTGTGTGELFF. The CDR3 DNA follows: TGTGCCAGCAGCTCAACCGGGACAGGGACGGGGGAGCTGTTTTTT. Combining the CDR3 with reference TRBV7-3 and TRBJ2-2 gives the whole variable domain GAGVSQTPSNKVTEKGKYVELRCDPISGHTALYWYRQSLGQGPEFLIYFQGTGAADDSGLPNDRFFAVRPEGSVSTLKIQRTERGDSAVYLCASSSTGTGTGELFFGEGSRLTVL.

The rearrangement uses TRBV29-1 and TRBJ1-1, with 7 bases aligning to TRBD1. J lost 2 bases, V lost 6 bases, and 3 bases had no gene match. The CDR3 extends over 12 amino acids. The germline V gene encodes CDR1 SQVTM and CDR2 ANQGSEA. CDR3 amino acids: CSVGQLNTEAFF. As DNA, the CDR3 is TGCAGCGTGGGACAGCTTAACACTGAAGCTTTCTTT.

The chain employs TRBV19 and TRBJ1-2; 7 bases map to TRBD1. J lost 4 bases, V lost 2 bases, and 7 bases had no gene match. The CDR3 totals 15 residues. Germline CDR1 is LNHDA and CDR2 is SQIVND (reference sequence). The CDR3 sequence: CASSISSGQPYGYTF. In nucleotides, the CDR3 is TGTGCCAGTAGTATATCCTCGGGACAGCCCTATGGCTACACCTTC.

V is TRBV6-4 and J is TRBJ2-1, with D tentatively TRBD2 (6 bases). Trimming left V 5 bases short and J 0 bases short, with 23 bases between. The CDR3 loop spans 19 amino acids. Germline assignment: CDR1 MRHNA and CDR2 SNTAGT. The CDR3 region has the DNA TGTGCCAGCAGTCCTTCGGCGGGCGGGACCATATTCTCCTACAATGAGCAGTTCTTC. Its translation is CASSPSAGGTIFSYNEQFF.

The V and J genes are TRBV7-8 and TRBJ1-1, with TRBD1 matching 8 bases. The CDR3 length is 16 residues. Germline V gene lookup returns CDR1 SGHVS and CDR2 FQNEAQ. With 2 bases clipped from V and 0 bases from J, the junction kept 5 bases outside the gene matches. Here the CDR3 reads CASSLFQGAMNTEAFF. In DNA, the CDR3 is TGTGCCAGCAGCTTATTCCAGGGGGCCATGAACACTGAAGCTTTCTTT.

The V gene is TRBV18, the J gene TRBJ2-3; D is possibly TRBD2 (6 bases). V dropped 3 bases and J dropped 4 bases, with 17 bases sitting between them. Per germline, CDR1 KGHSH and CDR2 LQKENI. This CDR3 is 16 amino acids long. The CDR3 coding sequence is TGTGCCAGCTCACCTCGGACTGGGGGGATTGCAGATACGCAGTATTTT. This sequence encodes CASSPRTGGIADTQYF.

The rearrangement uses TRBV7-2 and TRBJ1-2, with no clear D. Trimming shortened V by 0 bases and J by 2 bases, and 10 bases separated the two germline ends. Germline V gives CDR1 SGHTA, CDR2 FQGNSA. The CDR3 spans 15 residues. CDR3 residues: CASSLAAGWNYGYTF. As DNA, the CDR3 is TGTGCCAGCAGCTTAGCGGCAGGCTGGAACTATGGCTACACCTTC.